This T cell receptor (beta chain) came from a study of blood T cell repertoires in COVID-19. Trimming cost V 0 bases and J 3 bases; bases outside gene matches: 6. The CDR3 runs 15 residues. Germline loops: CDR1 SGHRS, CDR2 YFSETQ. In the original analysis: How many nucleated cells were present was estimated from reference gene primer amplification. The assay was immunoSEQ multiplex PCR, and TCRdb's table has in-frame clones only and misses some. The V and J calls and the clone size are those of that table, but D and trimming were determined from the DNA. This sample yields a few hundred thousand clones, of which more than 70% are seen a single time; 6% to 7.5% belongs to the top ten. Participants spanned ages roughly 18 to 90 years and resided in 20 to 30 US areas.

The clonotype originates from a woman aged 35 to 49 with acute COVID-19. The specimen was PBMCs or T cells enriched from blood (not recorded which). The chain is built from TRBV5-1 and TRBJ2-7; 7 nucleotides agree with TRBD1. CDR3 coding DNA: TGCGCCAGCAGCTTGGCCAAACAGGGGATCTACGAGCAGTACTTC. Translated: CASSLAKQGIYEQYF.